This entry lists 25 T cell receptor beta chains sequenced from one sample in a study of blood T cell repertoires in COVID-19 (TCRdb year 2020). Libraries were constructed by the immunoSEQ multiplex PCR assay. Not all clones reach the TCRdb copy of this immuneACCESS table, which keeps in-frame sequences only. Checked studies attribute under half of the gap to unresolved V genes and leave the rest unexplained. This sample comprises about 200,000 clones, about nine tenths of them detected only once. The top ten hold approximately 6.1% of the sample. Sequenced sample: peripheral blood. The receptors stem from a man older than 75 with acute or convalescent COVID-19.

In the case of this clone: Other nucleotide sequences from this sample produce the same CDR3. The genes are TRBV28 and TRBJ1-5; no clear D. Germline V gene lookup returns CDR1 MDHEN and CDR2 SYDVKM. CDR3 length equals 12 residues. V was clipped by 6 bases and J by 0 bases, with 3 bases between them. CDR3 amino acids: CASRYSNQPQHF. The CDR3 DNA follows: TGTGCCAGCAGGTATAGCAATCAGCCCCAGCATTTT. Supplemented by reference TRBV28 and TRBJ1-5, the full variable domain reads DVKVTQSSRYLVKRTGEKVFLECVQDMDHENMFWYRQDPGLGLRLIYFSYDVKMKEKGDIPEGYSVSREKKERFSLILESASTNQTSMYLCASRYSNQPQHFGDGTRLSIL.

The gene calls are TRBV29-1 and TRBJ2-2; D is undetermined. The V and J ends lost 7 bases and 1 base respectively, with 10 bases between them. Germline V gives CDR1 SQVTM, CDR2 ANQGSEA. The length of the CDR3 is 13 residues. The CDR3 nucleotides read TGCAGCGGAAACTCCTTGAACACCGGGGAGCTGTTTTTT. It yields the protein CSGNSLNTGELFF.

CDR3 coding DNA: TGCGCCAGCAGCCAAGATCCCGGGGGACTAGCGGGCACAGATACGCAGTATTTT. Its translation: CASSQDPGGLAGTDTQYF. The chain is built from TRBV4-1 and TRBJ2-3, with TRBD2 matching 11 bases. Germline values: CDR1 MGHRA, CDR2 YSYEKL. The CDR3 loop spans 18 amino acids. Unmatched junction bases numbered 6, after V lost 0 bases and J lost 1 base.

This chain connects TRBV9 to TRBJ2-7, with 9 bases matching TRBD2. CDR1 and CDR2 (germline): SGDLS, YYNGEE. J gave up 5 bases and V 2 bases, and 8 bases lay outside the gene matches. The CDR3 is 15 residues long. The CDR3 sequence: CASSVSSGILHEQYF. CDR3 in DNA: TGTGCCAGCAGCGTCTCTAGCGGGATCCTCCACGAGCAGTACTTC.

This chain joins TRBV18 and TRBJ2-3, with 13 bases identical to TRBD2. The V gene end was trimmed by 5 bases and the J gene end by 4 bases; junction bases not matched to a gene: 6. The germline gives CDR1 KGHSH, CDR2 LQKENI. The CDR3 loop spans 16 amino acids. CDR3 in amino acids: CASSIGLAGAADTQYF. DNA for the CDR3: TGTGCCAGCTCAATCGGACTAGCGGGAGCGGCAGATACGCAGTATTTT.

The chain has TRBV6-5 and TRBJ2-7; perhaps TRBD2 as D (6 bases). CDR1 and CDR2 from the germline V gene are MNHEY and SVGAGI. Trimming took 2 bases from V and 1 from J, leaving 12 bases between them. The CDR3 runs 15 residues. The CDR3 region is CASSYAGTGSYEQYF. In DNA, the CDR3 is TGTGCCAGCAGTTACGCCGGGACTGGTTCCTACGAGCAGTACTTC.

This clone was observed a few times. This chain uses TRBV6-6 with TRBJ2-7; 8 nucleotides line up with TRBD1. CDR1 and CDR2 from the germline V gene are MNHNY and SVGAGI (reference sequence). The CDR3 covers 14 residues. J was trimmed by 2 bases and V by 0 bases; bases with no gene match: 0. The chain's CDR3 is CASSYSDRAYEQYF. CDR3 in DNA: TGTGCCAGCAGTTACTCGGACAGGGCCTACGAGCAGTACTTC.

This chain links TRBV19 with TRBJ2-2, with 8 bases lining up with TRBD1. Per the germline V gene, CDR1 is LNHDA and CDR2 is SQIVND (reference sequence). The CDR3 contains 15 residues. The J segment lost 5 bases and the V segment lost 7 bases, leaving 9 bases of the junction unmatched. The CDR3 bases are TGTGCCAGTACCGTCGGGGACAGGAAGACCGGGGAGCTGTTTTTT. This translates into CASTVGDRKTGELFF.

V usage is TRBV5-1 and J usage is TRBJ2-3, with a possible D match to TRBD1 (5 bases). The V gene lost 2 bases and the J gene lost 6 bases, with 19 bases spanning the gap. The CDR3 runs 16 residues. Germline CDR1 is SGHRS and CDR2 is YFSETQ. CDR3 sequence (DNA): TGCGCCAGCAGCTTCTACACACAGGTGGTGCGGGATACGCAGTATTTT. Amino acid sequence: CASSFYTQVVRDTQYF.

The V and J genes are TRBV9 and TRBJ2-1; TRBD2 aligns across 10 bases. Germline assignment: CDR1 SGDLS and CDR2 YYNGEE. The V and J ends lost 0 bases and 7 bases, in that order; junction bases with no gene match: 10. The CDR3 spans 17 residues. CDR3 nucleotide sequence: TGTGCCAGCAGCGTAGCTAGCGGGAGCTATGTTGTGAATGAGCAGTTCTTC. It is translated as CASSVASGSYVVNEQFF.

The gene calls are TRBV6-6 and TRBJ1-2; D may be TRBD1 (6 bases). This CDR3 region has 15 residues. Germline V gene data show CDR1 as MNHNY and CDR2 as SVGAGI (reference sequence). V was trimmed by 0 bases and J by 3 bases, leaving 11 bases between them. Here the CDR3 reads CASSYSRGLDYGYTF. DNA for the CDR3: TGTGCCAGCAGTTACTCCAGGGGCCTCGACTATGGCTACACCTTC.

This clone was seen once. V usage is TRBV11-3 and J usage is TRBJ1-1; D possibly corresponds to TRBD1 (5 bases). Germline V gives CDR1 SGHNT, CDR2 YENEEA. V was pared by 6 bases and J by 3 bases, with 14 bases between. CDR3 length equals 14 residues. The CDR3 DNA sequence: TGTGCCAGCAGAAAAACGGGGGGAGACACTGAAGCTTTCTTT. Residues: CASRKTGGDTEAFF.

The chain has TRBV9 and TRBJ1-6; weak D call: TRBD1 (5 bases). CDR1 is SGDLS, CDR2 YYNGEE, per germline. Trimming took 0 bases from V and 10 from J, leaving 14 bases between them. The CDR3 length is 15 residues. CDR3 DNA: TGTGCCAGCAGCGTAGTGGGGGGTTACGGATCACCCCTCCACTTT. This codes for CASSVVGGYGSPLHF.

The chain couples TRBV24-1 to TRBJ1-4; the match to TRBD1 covers 7 bases. Germline V gene sequence: CDR1 KGHDR, CDR2 SFDVKD. V shed 4 bases, J shed 4 bases, and the junction held 5 bases outside the gene matches. The CDR3 consists of 15 residues. The CDR3 nucleotides read TGTGCCACCAGTGACCCCGACAGGGATAATGAAAAACTGTTTTTT. Its protein product is CATSDPDRDNEKLFF.

The rearrangement uses TRBV5-5 and TRBJ1-4; no reliable D call. Germline CDR1 reads SGHKS; CDR2 reads YYEKEE (reference sequence). Trimming removed 4 bases from V and 3 bases from J, with 7 bases in between. The CDR3 is 13 amino acids. The CDR3 region is CASSRGPNEKLFF. The CDR3 DNA reads TGTGCCAGCAGCCGCGGCCCTAATGAAAAACTGTTTTTT.

The V and J genes are TRBV3-1 (or the pseudogene TRBV3-2) and TRBJ2-3; the match to TRBD1 covers 8 bases. V dropped 2 bases and J dropped 4; count of bases not matched to a gene: 2. Germline V CDR1 and CDR2: LGHDT, YNNKEL (reference sequence). The CDR3 covers 14 residues. CDR3 protein: CASSQSTGADTQYF. Here the CDR3 DNA reads TGTGCCAGCAGCCAATCGACAGGGGCAGATACGCAGTATTTT.

The chain uses TRBV24-1 and TRBJ2-5; TRBD2 matches 9 bases. This CDR3 is built from 16 residues. Germline CDR1 and CDR2: KGHDR and SFDVKD. The junction had 11 bases not matched to a gene; V was cut back by 5 bases and J by 5 bases. The CDR3 region is CATSVGGRAGGETQYF. DNA of the CDR3: TGTGCCACCAGTGTCGGCGGGAGGGCCGGAGGGGAGACCCAGTACTTC.

The chain links TRBV19 to TRBJ2-3; D is ambiguous. V dropped 4 bases and J dropped 5 bases, with 10 bases sitting between them. This CDR3 contains 13 residues. Per germline, CDR1 LNHDA and CDR2 SQIVND (reference sequence). The CDR3 sequence is CASSTLGRDTQYF. CDR3 DNA sequence: TGTGCCAGTAGTACTCTAGGTAGAGATACGCAGTATTTT.

The rearrangement uses TRBV28 and TRBJ2-1; 15 positions agree with TRBD2. Trimming removed 4 bases from V and 1 base from J; junction bases left unmatched: 11. The germline V gene has CDR1 MDHEN and CDR2 SYDVKM. The CDR3 has 20 amino acids. CDR3 nucleotides: TGTGCCAGCAGTTCATCCAGGGGACTAGCGGGAGGTGGGTCCTACAATGAGCAGTTCTTC. Amino acids: CASSSSRGLAGGGSYNEQFF.

Note on this clone: This specimen includes other DNA sequences encoding the same CDR3. V gene TRBV2 combines with J gene TRBJ2-2; 8 positions agree with TRBD1. This CDR3 has 13 amino acids. Germline V gives CDR1 SNHLY, CDR2 FYNNEI. V lost 9 bases and J lost 5; bases outside the gene matches: 5. The CDR3 is CARRTGQTGELFF. The CDR3 bases are TGTGCCAGAAGGACAGGGCAGACCGGGGAGCTGTTTTTT.

The genes are TRBV25-1 and TRBJ2-2, with D possibly being TRBD2 (5 bases). Trimming cost V 6 bases and J 6 bases, with 5 bases left between them. This CDR3 spans 11 amino acids. The germline V gene encodes CDR1 MGHDK and CDR2 SYGVNS. The CDR3 is CASRRAGELFF. CDR3 in DNA: TGTGCCAGCAGGAGGGCCGGGGAGCTGTTTTTT.

This clone has a single count. The chain combines TRBV9 with TRBJ1-3; possible D gene TRBD1, 6 bases. This CDR3 is built from 16 residues. Per the germline V gene, CDR1 is SGDLS and CDR2 is YYNGEE. V dropped 0 bases and J dropped 0 bases, with 10 bases sitting between them. The CDR3 region has the DNA TGTGCCAGCAGCGTAGCACAGGGTTTCTCTGGAAACACCATATATTTT. Protein: CASSVAQGFSGNTIYF.

This clone was observed a single time. This chain joins TRBV27 and TRBJ2-3; D is undetermined. This CDR3 spans 14 amino acids. Germline assignment: CDR1 MNHEY and CDR2 SMNVEV (reference sequence). Between the trimmed V and J ends, which lost 8 bases and 1 base, there was a span of 13 bases. CDR3 protein: CASCQEPCTDTQYF. DNA for the CDR3: TGTGCCAGCTGCCAGGAACCCTGCACAGATACGCAGTATTTT.

The V call is TRBV11-3, the J call TRBJ2-7; D is ambiguous. CDR1 and CDR2 (germline): SGHNT, YENEEA. The CDR3 is made up of 12 amino acids. Trimming removed 5 bases at V and 2 bases at J, with 7 bases between. CDR3 in amino acids: CASSHPTYEQYV. CDR3 nucleotide sequence: TGTGCCAGCAGCCATCCCACCTACGAGCAGTACGTC.

Regarding this clone: The junction shows a germline mismatch at one end, possibly a read error. The chain uses TRBV5-1 and TRBJ2-5, with D possibly being TRBD1 (5 bases). CDR3 length: 10 residues. Germline V lookup: CDR1 SGHRS, CDR2 YFSETQ. The CDR3 coding sequence is TGCGCCAGCAGCTTGAAGGGGTTCGACTTC. Protein sequence: CASSLKGFDF.